This T cell receptor (beta chain) comes out of a study of blood T cells in healthy people across ages. A second PCR of about 6 to 12 cycles used a sample-barcoded 5' primer and a J-beta primer mix. MiXCR, run by TCRdb on the 5' RACE reads, gives a single entry per CDR3 protein. The sample shows roughly 2 million distinct CDR3 sequences, around half of them seen only once. The CDR3 loop spans 13 amino acids. Germline V lookup: CDR1 MNHEY, CDR2 SVGAGI. V was cut by 1 base and J by 4 bases, with 4 bases left in between. This sequence was found in a woman aged 40 to 50 in good health. The sample was blood. The chain is built from TRBV6-5 and TRBJ2-2; D gene uncertain. The CDR3 protein is CASSYWVTGELFF. The DNA of the CDR3 is TGTGCCAGCAGTTACTGGGTCACCGGGGAGCTGTTTTTT.